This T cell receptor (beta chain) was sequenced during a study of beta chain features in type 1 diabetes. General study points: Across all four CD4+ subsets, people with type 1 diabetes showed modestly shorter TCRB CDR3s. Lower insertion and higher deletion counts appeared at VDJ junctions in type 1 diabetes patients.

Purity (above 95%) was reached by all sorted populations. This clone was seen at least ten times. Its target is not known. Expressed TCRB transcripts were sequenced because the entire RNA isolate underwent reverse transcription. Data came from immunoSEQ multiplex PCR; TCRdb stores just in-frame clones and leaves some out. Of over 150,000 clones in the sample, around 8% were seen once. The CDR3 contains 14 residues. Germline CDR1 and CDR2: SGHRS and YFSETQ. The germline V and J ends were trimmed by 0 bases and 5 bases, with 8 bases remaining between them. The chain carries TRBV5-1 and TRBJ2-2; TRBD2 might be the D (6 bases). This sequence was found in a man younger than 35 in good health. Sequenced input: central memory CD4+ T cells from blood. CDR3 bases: TGCGCCAGCAGCTTGGATGCGGGAACCGGGGAGCTGTTTTTT. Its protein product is CASSLDAGTGELFF.